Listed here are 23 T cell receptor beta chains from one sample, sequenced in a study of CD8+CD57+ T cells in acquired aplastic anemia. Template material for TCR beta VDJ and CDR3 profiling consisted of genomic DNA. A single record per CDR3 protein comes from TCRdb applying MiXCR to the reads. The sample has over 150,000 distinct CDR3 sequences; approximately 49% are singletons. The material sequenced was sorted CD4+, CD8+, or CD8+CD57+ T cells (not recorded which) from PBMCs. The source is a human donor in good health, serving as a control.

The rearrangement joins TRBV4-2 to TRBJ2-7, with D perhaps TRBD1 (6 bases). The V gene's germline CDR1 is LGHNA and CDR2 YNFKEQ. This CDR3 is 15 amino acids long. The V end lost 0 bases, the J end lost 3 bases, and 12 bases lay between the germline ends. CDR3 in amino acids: CASSQDRGTYYEQYF. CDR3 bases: TGTGCCAGCAGCCAAGATCGAGGGACATACTACGAGCAGTACTTC.

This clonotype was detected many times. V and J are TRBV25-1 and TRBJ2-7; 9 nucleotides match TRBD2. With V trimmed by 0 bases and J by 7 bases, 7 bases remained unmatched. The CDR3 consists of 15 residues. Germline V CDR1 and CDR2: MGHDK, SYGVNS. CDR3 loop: CASSEYFAGGREQYF. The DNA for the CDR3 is TGTGCCAGCAGTGAATATTTTGCGGGGGGGAGGGAGCAGTACTTC.

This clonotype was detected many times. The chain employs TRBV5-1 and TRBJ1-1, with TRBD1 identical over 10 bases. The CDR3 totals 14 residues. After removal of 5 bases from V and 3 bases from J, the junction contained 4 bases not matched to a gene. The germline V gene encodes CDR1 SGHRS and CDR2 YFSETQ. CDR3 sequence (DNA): TGCGCCAGCAGTCGGACAGGGGGGGACACTGAAGCTTTCTTT. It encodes CASSRTGGDTEAFF.

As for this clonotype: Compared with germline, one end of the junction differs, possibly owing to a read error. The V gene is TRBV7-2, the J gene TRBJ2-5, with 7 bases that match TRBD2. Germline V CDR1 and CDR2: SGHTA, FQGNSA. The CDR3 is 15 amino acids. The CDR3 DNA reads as TGTGCCGGCAGCTTAGTGGGGGGGGGAAAGGAGACCCAGTACTTC. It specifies CAGSLVGGGKETQYF.

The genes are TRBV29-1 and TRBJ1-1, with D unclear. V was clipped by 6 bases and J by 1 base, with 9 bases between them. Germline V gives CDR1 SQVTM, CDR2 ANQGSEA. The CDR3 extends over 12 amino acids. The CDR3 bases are TGCAGCGTAGGGAGGGAGAACACTGAAGCTTTCTTT. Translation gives CSVGRENTEAFF.

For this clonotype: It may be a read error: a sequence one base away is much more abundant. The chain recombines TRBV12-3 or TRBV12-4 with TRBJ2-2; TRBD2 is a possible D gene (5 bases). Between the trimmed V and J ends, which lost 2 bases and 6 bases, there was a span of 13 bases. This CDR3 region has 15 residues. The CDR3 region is CASSLRPAAAGELFF. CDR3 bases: TGTGCCAGCAGTTTACGCCCAGCGGCCGCCGGGGAGCTGTTTTTT.

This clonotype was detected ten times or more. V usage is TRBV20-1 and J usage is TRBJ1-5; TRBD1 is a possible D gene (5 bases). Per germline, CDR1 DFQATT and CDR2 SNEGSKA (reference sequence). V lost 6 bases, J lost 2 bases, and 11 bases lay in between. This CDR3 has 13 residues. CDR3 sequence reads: CSATGDGNQPQHF. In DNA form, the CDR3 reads TGCAGTGCCACAGGCGACGGCAATCAGCCCCAGCATTTT.

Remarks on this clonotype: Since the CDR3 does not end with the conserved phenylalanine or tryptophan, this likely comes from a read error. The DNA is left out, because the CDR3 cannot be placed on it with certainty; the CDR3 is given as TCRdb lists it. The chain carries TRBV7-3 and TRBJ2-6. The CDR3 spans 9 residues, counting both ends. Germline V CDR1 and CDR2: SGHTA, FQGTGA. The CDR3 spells CASSLHRVT.

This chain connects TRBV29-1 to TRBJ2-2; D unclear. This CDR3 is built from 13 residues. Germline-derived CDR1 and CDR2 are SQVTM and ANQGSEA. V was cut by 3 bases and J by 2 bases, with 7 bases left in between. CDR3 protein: CSVDWRNTGELFF. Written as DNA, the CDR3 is TGCAGCGTTGACTGGCGAAACACCGGGGAGCTGTTTTTT.

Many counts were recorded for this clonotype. CDR3 region: CSARDLGGSGNTIYF. The CDR3 nucleotides read TGCAGTGCTAGAGATTTAGGGGGCTCTGGAAACACCATATATTTT. This sequence joins TRBV20-1 and TRBJ1-3; maybe TRBD1 (6 bases). V lost 0 bases and J 0 bases, leaving 9 bases between the germline ends. CDR3 length: 15 residues. Germline CDR1 reads DFQATT; CDR2 reads SNEGSKA (reference sequence).

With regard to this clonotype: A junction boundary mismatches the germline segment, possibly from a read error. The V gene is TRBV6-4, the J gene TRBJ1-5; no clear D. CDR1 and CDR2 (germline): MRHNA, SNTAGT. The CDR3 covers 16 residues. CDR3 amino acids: CDSRGSRAGGNQPQHF. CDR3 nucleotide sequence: TGTGACAGCAGAGGGAGTAGGGCCGGGGGCAATCAGCCCCAGCATTTT.

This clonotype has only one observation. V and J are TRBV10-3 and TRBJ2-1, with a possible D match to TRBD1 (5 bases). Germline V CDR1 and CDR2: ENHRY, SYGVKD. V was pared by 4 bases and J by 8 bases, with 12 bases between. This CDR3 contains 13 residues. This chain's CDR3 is CAISGGNYHEQFF. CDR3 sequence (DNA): TGTGCCATCAGTGGGGGCAACTATCATGAGCAGTTCTTC.

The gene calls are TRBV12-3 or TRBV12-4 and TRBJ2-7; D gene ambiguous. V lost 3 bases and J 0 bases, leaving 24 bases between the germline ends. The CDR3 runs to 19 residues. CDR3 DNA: TGTGCCAGCAGTTTTGAGCACGAACCGCCCACGCGGAGCTCCTACGAGCAGTACTTC. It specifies CASSFEHEPPTRSSYEQYF.

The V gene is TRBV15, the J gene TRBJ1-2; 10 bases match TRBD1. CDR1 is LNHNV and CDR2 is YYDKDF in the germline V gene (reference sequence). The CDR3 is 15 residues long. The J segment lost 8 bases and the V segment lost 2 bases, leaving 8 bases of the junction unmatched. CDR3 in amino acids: CATSRPGTGVGGYTF. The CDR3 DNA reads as TGTGCCACCAGCAGACCCGGGACAGGGGTCGGGGGCTACACCTTC.

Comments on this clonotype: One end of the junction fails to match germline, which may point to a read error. Here the CDR3 reads CASHPSGSYERYF. In DNA, the CDR3 is TGTGCCAGCCACCCGTCGGGATCCTACGAGCGGTACTTC. V gene TRBV5-6 combines with J gene TRBJ2-7, with D possibly matching TRBD2 (5 bases). The CDR3 extends over 13 amino acids. Germline-derived CDR1 and CDR2 are SGHDT and YYEEEE. The variable domain in full, with the rest retrieved from reference TRBV5-6 and TRBJ2-7, is DAGVTQSPTHLIKTRGQQVTLRCSPKSGHDTVSWYQQALGQGPQFIFQYYEEEERQRGNFPDRFSGHQFPNYSSELNVNALLLGDSALYLCASHPSGSYERYFGPGTRLTVT.

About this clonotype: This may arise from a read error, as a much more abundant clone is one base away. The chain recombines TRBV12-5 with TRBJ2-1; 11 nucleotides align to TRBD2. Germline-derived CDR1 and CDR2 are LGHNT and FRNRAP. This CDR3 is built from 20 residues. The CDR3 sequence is CASGLEPSLAGADLDNEQFF. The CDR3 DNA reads TGTGCCAGCGGTTTAGAACCCTCACTAGCGGGGGCCGATTTAGACAATGAGCAGTTCTTC.

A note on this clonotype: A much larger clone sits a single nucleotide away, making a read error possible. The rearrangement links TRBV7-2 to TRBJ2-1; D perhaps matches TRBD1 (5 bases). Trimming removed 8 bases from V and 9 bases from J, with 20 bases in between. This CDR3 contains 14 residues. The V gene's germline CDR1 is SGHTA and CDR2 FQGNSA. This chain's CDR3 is CASGETIWGGEQFF. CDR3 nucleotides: TGTGCCAGCGGTGAAACTATTTGGGGCGGTGAGCAGTTCTTC.

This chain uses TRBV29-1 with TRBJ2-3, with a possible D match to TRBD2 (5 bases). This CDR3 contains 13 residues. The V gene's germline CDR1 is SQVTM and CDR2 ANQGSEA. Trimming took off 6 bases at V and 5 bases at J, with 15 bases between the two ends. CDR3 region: CSVNRAAGDTQYF. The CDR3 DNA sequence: TGCAGCGTGAACCGGGCCGCGGGAGATACGCAGTATTTT.

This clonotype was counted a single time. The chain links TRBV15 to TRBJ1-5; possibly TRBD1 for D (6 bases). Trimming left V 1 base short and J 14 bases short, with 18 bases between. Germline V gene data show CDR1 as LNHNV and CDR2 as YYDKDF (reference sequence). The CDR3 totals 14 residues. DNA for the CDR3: TGTGCCACCAGCAGAGTCGGGGGGGCTTCCTACGAGCATTTT. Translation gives CATSRVGGASYEHF.

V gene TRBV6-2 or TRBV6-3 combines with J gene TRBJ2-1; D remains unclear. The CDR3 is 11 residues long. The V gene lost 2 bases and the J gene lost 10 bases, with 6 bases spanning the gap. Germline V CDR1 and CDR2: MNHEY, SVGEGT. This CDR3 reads CASSYVGEQFF. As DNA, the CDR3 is TGTGCCAGCAGTTACGTGGGGGAGCAGTTCTTC.

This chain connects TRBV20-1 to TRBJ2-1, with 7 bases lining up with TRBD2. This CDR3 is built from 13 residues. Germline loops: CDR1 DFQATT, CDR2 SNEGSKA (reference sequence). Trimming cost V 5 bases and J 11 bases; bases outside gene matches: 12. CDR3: CSAGTSETMKQFF. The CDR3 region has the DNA TGCAGTGCTGGAACTAGCGAAACAATGAAGCAGTTCTTC.

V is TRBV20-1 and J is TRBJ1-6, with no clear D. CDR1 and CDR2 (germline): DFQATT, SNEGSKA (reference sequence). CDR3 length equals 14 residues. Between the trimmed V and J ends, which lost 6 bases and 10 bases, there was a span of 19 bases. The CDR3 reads CSARVRQESSPLHF. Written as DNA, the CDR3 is TGCAGTGCCCGAGTTCGGCAGGAGTCATCACCCCTCCACTTT.

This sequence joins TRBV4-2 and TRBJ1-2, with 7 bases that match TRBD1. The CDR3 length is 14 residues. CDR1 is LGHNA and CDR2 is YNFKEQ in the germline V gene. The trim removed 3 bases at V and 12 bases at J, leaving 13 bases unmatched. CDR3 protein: CASSQSRDSVGNTF. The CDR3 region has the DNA TGTGCCAGCAGCCAGTCCCGGGACAGTGTTGGAAACACCTTC.